These 26 T cell receptor beta chains were all obtained from the same sample, sequenced in a study of Graves' ophthalmopathy and Graves' hyperthyroidism. Amplification of the TCR beta CDR3 regions used RNA transcripts (as template). RT-PCR was first run with HTBI primers, then multiplex PCR in a second round. TCRdb re-called the multiplex PCR reads through MiXCR, storing one row per CDR3 protein. The data hold almost 750,000 distinct CDR3 sequences, with 40% observed a single time. The sequencing input was peripheral blood. The receptors originated from an adult man with Graves' ophthalmopathy.

The table lists this clonotype with many counts. This chain joins TRBV7-9 and TRBJ1-1; a weak D match, TRBD1 (6 bases). The V and J ends lost 2 bases and 1 base respectively, with 8 bases between them. The V gene's germline CDR1 is SEHNR and CDR2 FQNEAQ (reference sequence). This CDR3 spans 14 amino acids. This CDR3 reads CASSLRGQNTEAFF. The CDR3, as DNA: TGTGCCAGCAGCTTAAGGGGACAGAACACTGAAGCTTTCTTT.

The chain uses TRBV7-9 and TRBJ1-2; TRBD1 aligns across 10 bases. Germline trimming cut 5 bases from V and 3 bases from J; bases unmatched to any gene: 6. The CDR3 spans 15 residues. Per the germline V gene, CDR1 is SEHNR and CDR2 is FQNEAQ (reference sequence). The CDR3 coding sequence is TGTGCCAGCAGCACAGGTGGACAGGGGGACTATGGCTACACCTTC. This sequence encodes CASSTGGQGDYGYTF.

The chain has TRBV6-6 and TRBJ2-7, with TRBD1 matching over 10 bases. The CDR3 sequence is 16 residues long. With V trimmed by 6 bases and J by 2 bases, 10 bases remained unmatched. Per the germline V gene, CDR1 is MNHNY and CDR2 is SVGAGI (reference sequence). The CDR3 loop reads CASSLGGQGPTYEQYF. As DNA, the CDR3 is TGTGCCAGCAGCTTGGGGGGACAGGGGCCGACCTACGAGCAGTACTTC.

The chain uses TRBV9 and TRBJ2-7, with TRBD1 as a possible D gene (6 bases). The V and J ends lost 7 bases and 0 bases respectively, with 11 bases between them. Germline V CDR1 and CDR2: SGDLS, YYNGEE. The CDR3 consists of 13 residues. The DNA of the CDR3 is TGTGCCAGCTCTCGGGACATCTCCTACGAGCAGTACTTC. It encodes CASSRDISYEQYF.

The V call is TRBV15, the J call TRBJ1-1, with D possibly being TRBD1 (5 bases). Germline V CDR1 and CDR2: LNHNV, YYDKDF (reference sequence). V gave up 3 bases and J gave up 4 bases, with 15 bases separating them. The CDR3 has 15 residues. The CDR3: CATSSPGLRGTEAFF. CDR3 bases: TGTGCCACCAGCAGCCCGGGGTTAAGGGGCACTGAAGCTTTCTTT.

This clonotype was recorded a few times. V and J are TRBV9 and TRBJ1-6, with D unclear. Deletions cut 0 bases from V and 0 bases from J, with 10 bases between. Per the germline V gene, CDR1 is SGDLS and CDR2 is YYNGEE. This CDR3 contains 17 residues. CDR3 sequence (DNA): TGTGCCAGCAGCGTAGAGGAGGCTAGCTCCTATAATTCACCCCTCCACTTT. It specifies CASSVEEASSYNSPLHF.

This clonotype was recorded only once. The chain uses TRBV10-3 and TRBJ2-7, with 9 bases matching TRBD1. Germline V gene sequence: CDR1 ENHRY, CDR2 SYGVKD. The CDR3 has 15 amino acids. Trimming removed 5 bases from V and 2 bases from J; junction bases left unmatched: 7. CDR3 protein: CAISSSWDRAYEQYF. The CDR3 nucleotides are TGTGCCATCAGTAGTAGCTGGGACAGGGCCTACGAGCAGTACTTC.

As regards this clonotype: The junction departs from germline at one end; a sequencing error may be responsible. The chain has TRBV11-1 and TRBJ1-1; the match to TRBD1 covers 11 bases. The CDR3 runs to 16 residues. The germline gives CDR1 SGHAT, CDR2 FQDESV (reference sequence). In nucleotides, the CDR3 is TGTACCAGCAGAGTATGGACAGGGGGCGTCGGGACTGAAGCTTTCTTT. Residues: CTSRVWTGGVGTEAFF. Full variable domain (missing parts from reference TRBV11-1 and TRBJ1-1): EAEVAQSPRYKITEKSQAVAFWCDPISGHATLYWYRQILGQGPELLVQFQDESVVDDSQLPKDRFSAERLKGVDSTLKIQPAELGDSAMYLCTSRVWTGGVGTEAFFGQGTRLTVV.

This clonotype turned up a few times. V is TRBV6-6 and J is TRBJ1-2; the D is unclear. Between the trimmed V and J ends, which lost 2 bases and 7 bases, there was a span of 11 bases. In germline, CDR1 is MNHNY, CDR2 SVGAGI (reference sequence). This CDR3 is built from 13 residues. The CDR3: CASSYGEVSGYTF. The CDR3 region has the DNA TGTGCCAGCAGTTACGGAGAAGTTAGTGGCTACACCTTC.

This clonotype showed up just a few times. This chain connects TRBV5-1 to TRBJ1-1; D gene unclear. The CDR3 length is 14 residues. Germline V gene sequence: CDR1 SGHRS, CDR2 YFSETQ. V shed 4 bases and J shed 2 bases, with 12 bases lying between them. CDR3 protein: CASSGSGLNTEAFF. CDR3 in DNA: TGCGCCAGCAGCGGATCCGGACTTAACACTGAAGCTTTCTTT.

J is TRBJ2-7 and V is TRBV29-1; 7 positions match TRBD1. Germline values: CDR1 SQVTM, CDR2 ANQGSEA. The V segment lost 2 bases and the J segment 4 bases; nucleotides outside the gene matches: 5. CDR3 length: 13 amino acids. For the CDR3, the DNA is TGCAGCGTTGAACAGGGGGAAGTTTACGAGCAGTACTTC. Its protein is CSVEQGEVYEQYF.

The chain recombines TRBV2 with TRBJ2-7; 8 bases are a match to TRBD1. With V trimmed by 2 bases and J by 7 bases, 10 bases remained unmatched. The germline V gene has CDR1 SNHLY and CDR2 FYNNEI. CDR3 length: 15 residues. The CDR3 region is CASSELGQDGREQYF. CDR3 nucleotide sequence: TGTGCCAGCAGTGAATTGGGACAGGACGGACGGGAGCAGTACTTC.

This sequence joins TRBV20-1 and TRBJ2-6; no clear D gene. CDR1 and CDR2 from the germline V gene are DFQATT and SNEGSKA (reference sequence). Trimming took 3 bases from V and 0 from J, leaving 12 bases between them. This CDR3 comprises 16 residues. The DNA of the CDR3 is TGCAGTGCTAGGGACGGAAGAGGCTCTGGGGCCAACGTCCTGACTTTC. Translation: CSARDGRGSGANVLTF.

This clonotype was observed many times. J is TRBJ2-5 and V is TRBV7-9, with D tentatively TRBD1 (6 bases). Per germline, CDR1 SEHNR and CDR2 FQNEAQ (reference sequence). The CDR3 loop spans 12 amino acids. Trimming stripped 8 bases from V and 5 bases from J, with 12 bases between. The CDR3 DNA follows: TGTGCCAGCGTCGGGACAATGGAGACCCAGTACTTC. It codes for CASVGTMETQYF.

This clonotype was detected ten times or more. The rearrangement links TRBV10-3 to TRBJ2-5; D gene unclear. This CDR3 contains 12 residues. V lost 3 bases and J lost 2, with 4 bases in between. Per germline, CDR1 ENHRY and CDR2 SYGVKD. CDR3 nucleotides: TGTGCCATCAGTGACAGACAAGAGACCCAGTACTTC. Protein: CAISDRQETQYF.

V gene TRBV9 combines with J gene TRBJ1-5; D remains ambiguous. Trimming removed 0 bases at V and 0 bases at J, with 19 bases between. The CDR3 spans 19 residues. Germline V lookup: CDR1 SGDLS, CDR2 YYNGEE. CDR3 residues: CASSVDEVAEISSNQPQHF. The CDR3 region has the DNA TGTGCCAGCAGCGTAGACGAAGTGGCAGAAATTAGTAGCAATCAGCCCCAGCATTTT.

This chain links TRBV20-1 with TRBJ2-5; D is perhaps TRBD1 (5 bases). CDR1 is DFQATT, CDR2 SNEGSKA, per germline (reference sequence). Trimming took off 6 bases at V and 2 bases at J, with 19 bases between the two ends. CDR3 size: 15 residues. The CDR3 here is CSASTKTGKQETQYF. CDR3 coding DNA: TGCAGTGCCTCAACTAAAACAGGAAAGCAAGAGACCCAGTACTTC.

The chain uses TRBV10-3 and TRBJ2-7; 7 bases map to TRBD1. This CDR3 has 16 amino acids. The V segment lost 0 bases and the J segment 7 bases; nucleotides outside the gene matches: 12. The germline V gene has CDR1 ENHRY and CDR2 SYGVKD. CDR3 in amino acids: CAISESTGFRAGEQYF. CDR3 nucleotides: TGTGCCATCAGTGAGTCGACAGGGTTCCGAGCCGGGGAGCAGTACTTC.

There are a few counts of this clonotype. This chain uses TRBV6-5 with TRBJ1-3, with TRBD1 as a possible D gene (5 bases). This CDR3 contains 14 residues. V was shortened by 6 bases and J by 1 base, with 10 bases between the two germline ends. Germline CDR1 and CDR2: MNHEY and SVGAGI. The CDR3 nucleotides are TGTGCCAGCAGCCGAGACAGATCTGGAAACACCATATATTTT. This encodes CASSRDRSGNTIYF.

The chain is built from TRBV19 and TRBJ2-6; D is possibly TRBD1 (6 bases). This CDR3 has 16 amino acids. Trimming pared 11 bases from V and 4 bases from J, leaving 21 bases between. Germline V gene sequence: CDR1 LNHDA, CDR2 SQIVND (reference sequence). The CDR3 is CAWSAAGVAGANVLTF. The CDR3 DNA reads TGTGCCTGGAGTGCGGCAGGGGTCGCGGGGGCCAACGTCCTGACTTTC.

V and J are TRBV7-9 and TRBJ1-1, with unresolved D. CDR3 size: 16 residues. Germline CDR1 reads SEHNR; CDR2 reads FQNEAQ (reference sequence). The ends were cut back, 3 bases at V and 0 bases at J, with 14 bases in the middle. The CDR3 DNA is TGTGCCAGCAGCTTTACGATGGCAAGTCTGAACACTGAAGCTTTCTTT. Protein product: CASSFTMASLNTEAFF.

The genes are TRBV29-1 and TRBJ2-5, with D possibly matching TRBD2 (7 bases). V was clipped by 4 bases and J by 5 bases, with 20 bases between them. CDR1 SQVTM and CDR2 ANQGSEA come from the germline V gene. CDR3 size: 15 residues. The CDR3 DNA reads TGCAGCGTTGTAGGCTTTGGCGGGGGCTGGGAGACCCAGTACTTC. Translation gives CSVVGFGGGWETQYF.

The chain joins TRBV2 to TRBJ2-5; TRBD2 agrees at 10 bases. Germline CDR1 is SNHLY and CDR2 is FYNNEI. There are 15 residues in the CDR3. J gave up 9 bases and V 0 bases, and 7 bases lay outside the gene matches. CDR3 amino acids: CASSEATSGFSSQYF. DNA for the CDR3: TGTGCCAGCAGTGAAGCGACTAGCGGGTTTTCCTCCCAGTACTTC.

The table lists this clonotype with many counts. This chain links TRBV14 with TRBJ1-1; no clear D gene. The CDR3 runs to 15 residues. Trimming shortened V by 4 bases and J by 2 bases, and 14 bases separated the two germline ends. Germline V CDR1 and CDR2: SGHDN, FVKESK. The CDR3 region is CASSPNTMINTEAFF. The CDR3 DNA follows: TGTGCCAGCAGCCCAAATACGATGATCAACACTGAAGCTTTCTTT.

The chain combines TRBV15 with TRBJ2-3; maybe TRBD2 (5 bases). V was shortened by 0 bases and J by 2 bases, with 12 bases between the two germline ends. CDR3 length: 16 amino acids. Germline CDR1 and CDR2: LNHNV and YYDKDF (reference sequence). The CDR3 region is CATSRDGPSLTDTQYF. Here the CDR3 DNA reads TGTGCCACCAGCAGAGATGGTCCTAGCCTCACAGATACGCAGTATTTT.

This clonotype was counted at least ten times. The rearrangement joins TRBV14 to TRBJ1-1, with a tentative D call TRBD1 (6 bases). The CDR3 contains 15 residues. V lost 4 bases and J lost 0, with 12 bases in between. Per the germline V gene, CDR1 is SGHDN and CDR2 is FVKESK. The CDR3 nucleotides are TGTGCCAGCAGCCGAAGGGGACAAGTGAACACTGAAGCTTTCTTT. Translated: CASSRRGQVNTEAFF.